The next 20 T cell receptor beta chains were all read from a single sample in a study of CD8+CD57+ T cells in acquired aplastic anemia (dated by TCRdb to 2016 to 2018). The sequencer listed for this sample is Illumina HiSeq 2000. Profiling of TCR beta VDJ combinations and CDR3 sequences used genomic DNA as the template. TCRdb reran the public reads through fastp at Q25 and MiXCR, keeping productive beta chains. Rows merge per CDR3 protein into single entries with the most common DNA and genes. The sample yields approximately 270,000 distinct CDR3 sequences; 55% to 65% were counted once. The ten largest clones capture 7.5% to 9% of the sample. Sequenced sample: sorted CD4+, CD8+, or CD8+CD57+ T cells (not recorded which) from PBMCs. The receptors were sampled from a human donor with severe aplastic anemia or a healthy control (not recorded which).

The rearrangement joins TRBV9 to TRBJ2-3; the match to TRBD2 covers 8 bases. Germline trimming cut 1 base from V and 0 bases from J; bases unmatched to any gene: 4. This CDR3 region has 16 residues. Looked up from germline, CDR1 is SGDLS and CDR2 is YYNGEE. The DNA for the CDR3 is TGTGCCAGCAGCGTATATAGCGGGGCTAGCACAGATACGCAGTATTTT. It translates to CASSVYSGASTDTQYF. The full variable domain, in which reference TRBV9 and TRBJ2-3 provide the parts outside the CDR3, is DSGVTQTPKHLITATGQRVTLRCSPRSGDLSVYWYQQSLDQGLQFLIQYYNGEERAKGNILERFSAQQFPDLHSELNLSSLELGDSALYFCASSVYSGASTDTQYFGPGTRLTVL.

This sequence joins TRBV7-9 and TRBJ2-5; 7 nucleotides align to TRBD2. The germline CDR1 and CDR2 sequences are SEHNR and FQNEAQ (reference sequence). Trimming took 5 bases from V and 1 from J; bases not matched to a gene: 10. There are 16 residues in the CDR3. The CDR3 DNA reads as TGTGCCAGCAGCCCCCTCAGGTCTAGCGGCCAAGAGACCCAGTACTTC. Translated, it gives CASSPLRSSGQETQYF.

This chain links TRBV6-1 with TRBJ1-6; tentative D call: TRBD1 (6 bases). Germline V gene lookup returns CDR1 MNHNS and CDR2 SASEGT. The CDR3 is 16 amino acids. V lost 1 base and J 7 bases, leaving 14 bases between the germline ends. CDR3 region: CASSEGRWGANSPLHF. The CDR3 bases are TGTGCCAGCAGTGAAGGGAGGTGGGGGGCGAATTCACCCCTCCACTTT.

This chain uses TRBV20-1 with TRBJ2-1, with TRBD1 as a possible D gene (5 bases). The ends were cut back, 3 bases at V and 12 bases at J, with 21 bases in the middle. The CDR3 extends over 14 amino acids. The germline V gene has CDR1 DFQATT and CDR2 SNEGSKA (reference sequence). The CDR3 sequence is CSARTQEGADTQFF. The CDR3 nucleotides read TGCAGTGCTAGGACCCAAGAAGGGGCAGATACGCAGTTCTTC.

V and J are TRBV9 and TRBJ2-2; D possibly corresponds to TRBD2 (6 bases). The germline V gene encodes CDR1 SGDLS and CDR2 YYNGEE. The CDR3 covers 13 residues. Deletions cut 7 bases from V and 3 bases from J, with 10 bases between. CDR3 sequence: CASGRTDTGELFF. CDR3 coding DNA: TGTGCCAGCGGGAGGACGGACACCGGGGAGCTGTTTTTT.

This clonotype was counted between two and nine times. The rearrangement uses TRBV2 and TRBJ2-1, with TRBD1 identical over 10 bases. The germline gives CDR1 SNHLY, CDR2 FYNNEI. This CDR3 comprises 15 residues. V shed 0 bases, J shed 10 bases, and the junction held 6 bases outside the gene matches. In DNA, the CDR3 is TGTGCCAGCAGTGAAGCGCTAGGGACAGGGGAAGAGCAGTTCTTC. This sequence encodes CASSEALGTGEEQFF.

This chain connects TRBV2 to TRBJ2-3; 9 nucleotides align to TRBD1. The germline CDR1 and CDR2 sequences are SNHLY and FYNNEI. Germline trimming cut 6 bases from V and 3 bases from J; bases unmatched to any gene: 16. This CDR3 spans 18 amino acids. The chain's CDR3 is CASSPTGGTGGGTDTQYF. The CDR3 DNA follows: TGTGCCAGCAGCCCGACAGGGGGGACGGGAGGAGGGACAGATACGCAGTATTTT.

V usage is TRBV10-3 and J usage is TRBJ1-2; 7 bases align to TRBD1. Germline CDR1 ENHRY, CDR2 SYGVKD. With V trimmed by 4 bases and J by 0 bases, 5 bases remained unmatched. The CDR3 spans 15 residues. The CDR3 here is CAISGNRGSNYGYTF. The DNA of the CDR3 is TGTGCCATCAGTGGAAACAGGGGATCTAACTATGGCTACACCTTC.

DNA of the CDR3: TGTTGTGGGGAGCTAGCGGGAGGGAGCTCCTACGAGCAGTACTTC. Its protein is CCGELAGGSSYEQYF. V and J are TRBV7-3 and TRBJ2-7; 12 bases align to TRBD2. CDR3 length: 15 amino acids. Germline V gene sequence: CDR1 SGHTA, CDR2 FQGTGA.

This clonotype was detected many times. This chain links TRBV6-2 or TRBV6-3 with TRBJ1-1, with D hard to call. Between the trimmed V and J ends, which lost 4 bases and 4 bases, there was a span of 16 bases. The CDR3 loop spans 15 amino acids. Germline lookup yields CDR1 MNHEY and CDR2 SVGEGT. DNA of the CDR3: TGTGCCAGCAGTTCAGGCAAAAGGATATTCACTGAAGCTTTCTTT. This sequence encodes CASSSGKRIFTEAFF.

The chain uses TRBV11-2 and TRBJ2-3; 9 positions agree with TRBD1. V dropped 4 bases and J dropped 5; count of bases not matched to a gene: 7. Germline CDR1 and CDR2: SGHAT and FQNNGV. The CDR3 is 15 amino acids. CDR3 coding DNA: TGTGCCAGCAGCTCAGGACAGGGGCCTCTAGATACGCAGTATTTT. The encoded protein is CASSSGQGPLDTQYF.

The CDR3 DNA is TGTGCCAGCAGTTACGCGTACTCGCGGGCCAAAGAGGACAATGAGCAGTTCTTC. This sequence encodes CASSYAYSRAKEDNEQFF. This chain links TRBV6-2 or TRBV6-3 with TRBJ2-1; D might be TRBD2 (5 bases). Germline-derived CDR1 and CDR2 are MNHEY and SVGEGT. CDR3 length: 18 amino acids. The V and J ends lost 2 bases and 5 bases respectively, with 22 bases between them.

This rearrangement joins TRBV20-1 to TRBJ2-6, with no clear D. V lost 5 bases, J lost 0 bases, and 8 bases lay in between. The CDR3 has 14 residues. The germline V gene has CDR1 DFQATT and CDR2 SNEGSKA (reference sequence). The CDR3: CSAVRRSGANVLTF. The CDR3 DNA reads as TGCAGTGCTGTAAGACGCTCTGGGGCCAACGTCCTGACTTTC.

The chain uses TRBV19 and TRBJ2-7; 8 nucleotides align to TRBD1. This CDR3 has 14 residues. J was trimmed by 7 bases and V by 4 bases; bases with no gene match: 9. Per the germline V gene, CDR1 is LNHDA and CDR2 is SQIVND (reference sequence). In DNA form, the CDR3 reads TGTGCCAGTAGTACGGACAGGGTGTACAATGAGCAGTACTTC. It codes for CASSTDRVYNEQYF.

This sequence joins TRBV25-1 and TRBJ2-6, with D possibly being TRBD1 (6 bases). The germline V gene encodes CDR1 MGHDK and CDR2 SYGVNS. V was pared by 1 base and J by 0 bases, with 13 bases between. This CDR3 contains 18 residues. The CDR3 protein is CASSEFEGTSSGANVLTF. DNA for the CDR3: TGTGCCAGCAGTGAATTCGAGGGGACAAGCTCTGGGGCCAACGTCCTGACTTTC.

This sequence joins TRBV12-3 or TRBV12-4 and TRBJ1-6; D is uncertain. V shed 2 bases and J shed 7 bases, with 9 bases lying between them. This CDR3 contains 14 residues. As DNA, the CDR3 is TGTGCCAGCAGTTTACTACAGACCAATTCACCCCTCCACTTT. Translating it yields CASSLLQTNSPLHF.

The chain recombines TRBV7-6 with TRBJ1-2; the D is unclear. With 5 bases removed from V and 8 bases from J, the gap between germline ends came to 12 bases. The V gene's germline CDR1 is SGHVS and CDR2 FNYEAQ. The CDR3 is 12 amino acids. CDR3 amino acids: CASSPYLDGYTF. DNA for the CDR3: TGTGCCAGCAGCCCCTACTTGGACGGCTACACCTTC.

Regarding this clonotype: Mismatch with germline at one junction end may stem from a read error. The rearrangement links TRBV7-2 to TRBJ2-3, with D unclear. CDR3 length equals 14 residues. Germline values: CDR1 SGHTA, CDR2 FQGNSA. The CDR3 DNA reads TGTGCCAACAGCCGTGATACGGTCCCAGATACGCAGTACTTT. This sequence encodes CANSRDTVPDTQYF. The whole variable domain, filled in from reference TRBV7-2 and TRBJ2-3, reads GAGVSQSPSNKVTEKGKDVELRCDPISGHTALYWYRQSLGQGLEFLIYFQGNSAPDKSGLPSDRFSAERTGGSVSTLTIQRTQQEDSAVYLCANSRDTVPDTQYFGPGTRLTVL.

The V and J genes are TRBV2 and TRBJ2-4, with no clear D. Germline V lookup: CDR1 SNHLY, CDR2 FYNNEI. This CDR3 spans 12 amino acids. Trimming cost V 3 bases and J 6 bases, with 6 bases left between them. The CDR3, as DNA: TGTGCCAGCAGTGACCCGAGAAACATTCAGTACTTC. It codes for CASSDPRNIQYF.

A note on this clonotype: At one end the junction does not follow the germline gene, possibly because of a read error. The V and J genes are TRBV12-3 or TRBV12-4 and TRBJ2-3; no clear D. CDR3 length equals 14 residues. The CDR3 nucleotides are TGTGCCAGCAGCTTAGCCATCGCCACAGATACGCAGTATTTT. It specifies CASSLAIATDTQYF.